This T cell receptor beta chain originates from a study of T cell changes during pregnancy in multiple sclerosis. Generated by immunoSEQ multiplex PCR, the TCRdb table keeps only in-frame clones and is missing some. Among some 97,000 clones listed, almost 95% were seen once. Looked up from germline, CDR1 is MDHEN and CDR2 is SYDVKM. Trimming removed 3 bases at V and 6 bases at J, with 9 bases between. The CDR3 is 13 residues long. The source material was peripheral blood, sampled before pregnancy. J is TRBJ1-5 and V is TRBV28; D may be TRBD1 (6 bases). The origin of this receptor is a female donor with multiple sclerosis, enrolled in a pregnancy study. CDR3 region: CASSFGTSQPQHF. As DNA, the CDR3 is TGTGCCAGCAGTTTCGGGACAAGTCAGCCCCAGCATTTT.